This TCR beta chain was profiled in a study of blood T cell repertoires in COVID-19. At the level of the study: COVID-19 samples, acute and convalescent, were from the United States, Italy and Spain.

Authors' analysis steps: From reference gene primer amplification, estimates of nucleated cell counts were derived. This table comes from immunoSEQ multiplex PCR, and its TCRdb copy is limited to in-frame clones, with some not included. V and J calls and clone size come straight from that table; D and trimming were deduced from the DNA. The sample yields approximately 250,000 clones, approximately 88% seen once. Cohorts were assigned according to the clinical history that participants reported. Germline CDR1 MNHEY, CDR2 SMNVEV (reference sequence). The CDR3 has 18 amino acids. Trimming took 2 bases from V and 2 from J; bases not matched to a gene: 11.

The receptor was derived from a woman aged 40 to 50 with acute COVID-19. The rearrangement joins TRBV27 to TRBJ2-1, with 8 bases aligning to TRBD2. Sample: PBMCs or T cells enriched from blood (not recorded which). CDR3 DNA: TGTGCCAGCAGTTTAGGTAGCGGGACCGGGTGGGCCTACAATGAGCAGTTCTTC. This sequence encodes CASSLGSGTGWAYNEQFF.